This T cell receptor beta chain comes out of a study of T cell repertoires in cytomegalovirus infection. Study-wide context: The study used recently identified HLA-C-restricted and well-studied HLA-B-restricted CMV epitopes. Through public TCR beta signatures, both CMV infection and matching HLA type were indicated.

As to this clonotype: What it binds is not known.

One entry per CDR3 protein, called by TCRdb with MiXCR from the reads. This sample has 95,000 to 120,000 distinct CDR3 sequences, with roughly 31% found just once. The CDR3 totals 18 residues. CDR1 and CDR2 from the germline V gene are MNHNY and SVGAGI (reference sequence). V gave up 5 bases and J gave up 0 bases, with 21 bases separating them. Study-level points and caveats: Dominating the ex vivo response were TCR beta clonotypes that were CMV-specific and HLA-C-restricted. Cumulative frequency (of public TCR beta family members) identified carriers of CMV plus the relevant HLA.

The gene calls are TRBV6-6 and TRBJ2-3, with unresolved D. The clonotype was recovered from a human donor in good health (CMV status not recorded). Some clones in this sample may be carry-over from other donors' samples. The specimen was CD8+ T cells from cultured PBMCs, collected from culture after CMV antigen stimulation. CDR3: CASSLRVAYIFSTDTQYF. The CDR3 DNA reads as TGTGCCAGCAGTCTCCGGGTGGCTTATATTTTTAGCACAGATACGCAGTATTTT.